This passage covers 32 T cell receptor beta chains from one sample sequenced in a study of T cells in tuberculosis. Repertoires were generated with immunoSEQ multiplex PCR, while TCRdb's copy carries only in-frame clones and drops some. The table lists roughly 34,000 clones, around 93% of them singletons. Material for sequencing was PBMCs. The source of these receptors is a donor aged 10-29 years with latent tuberculosis or without tuberculosis infection. Some clones in this sample may be carry-over from other donors' samples.

The V and J genes are TRBV9 and TRBJ2-1, with 11 bases matching TRBD2. V lost 4 bases to trimming and J lost 3 bases; unmatched junction nucleotides: 6. CDR1 and CDR2 from the germline V gene are SGDLS and YYNGEE. This CDR3 has 16 residues. CDR3 sequence: CASSRSSGGNYNEQFF. CDR3 bases: TGTGCCAGCAGCCGTTCTAGCGGGGGGAACTACAATGAGCAGTTCTTC.

This clone was counted only a few times. The chain links TRBV4-1 to TRBJ2-7; TRBD1 matches 9 bases. Germline V gene sequence: CDR1 MGHRA, CDR2 YSYEKL. Trimming took 3 bases from V and 5 from J; bases not matched to a gene: 8. The CDR3 is 15 amino acids. The CDR3 DNA sequence: TGCGCCAGCAGCCACCCCGGGACAGGGCCGAACGAGCAGTACTTC. This encodes CASSHPGTGPNEQYF.

The rearrangement links TRBV6-5 to TRBJ2-7, with a weak D call TRBD2 (6 bases). V dropped 0 bases and J dropped 2 bases, with 8 bases sitting between them. CDR1 is MNHEY, CDR2 SVGAGI, per germline. This CDR3 spans 14 amino acids. Here the CDR3 DNA reads TGTGCCAGCAGTTACTCCCGGGGGACCTACGAGCAGTACTTC. It encodes CASSYSRGTYEQYF.

As regards this clone: At one end the junction does not follow the germline gene, possibly because of a read error. The V call is TRBV5-1, the J call TRBJ2-7, with TRBD1 matching over 9 bases. CDR1 and CDR2 from the germline V gene are SGHRS and YFSETQ. This CDR3 comprises 14 residues. The CDR3, as DNA: TGCGCCAGCAGCTTAACAGGGGGCTCCCACGAGCAGTACTTC. Its translation is CASSLTGGSHEQYF.

The chain is built from TRBV9 and TRBJ2-2; D is ambiguous. V was trimmed by 7 bases and J by 2 bases, leaving 21 bases between them. The germline CDR1 and CDR2 sequences are SGDLS and YYNGEE. This CDR3 comprises 17 residues. The CDR3 spells CASSRLTDSPNTGELFF. CDR3 bases: TGTGCCAGCTCTCGACTCACCGACTCTCCAAACACCGGGGAGCTGTTTTTT.

The J gene is TRBJ1-6, the V gene TRBV7-9; 7 bases fit TRBD1. Germline CDR1 SEHNR, CDR2 FQNEAQ (reference sequence). V shed 3 bases, J shed 9 bases, and the junction held 11 bases outside the gene matches. The CDR3 contains 16 residues. CDR3 loop: CASSFQMTGNGSPLHF. In DNA, the CDR3 is TGTGCCAGCAGCTTCCAAATGACAGGGAATGGTTCACCCCTCCACTTT. Full variable domain (outside the CDR3, taken from reference TRBV7-9 and TRBJ1-6): DTGVSQNPRHKITKRGQNVTFRCDPISEHNRLYWYRQTLGQGPEFLTYFQNEAQLEKSRLLSDRFSAERPKGSFSTLEIQRTEQGDSAMYLCASSFQMTGNGSPLHFGNGTRLTVT.

This chain connects TRBV30 to TRBJ2-3; maybe TRBD2 (5 bases). Per germline, CDR1 GTSNPN and CDR2 SVGIG (reference sequence). This CDR3 is 12 amino acids long. Between the trimmed V and J ends, which lost 0 bases and 8 bases, there was a span of 9 bases. Here the CDR3 DNA reads TGTGCCTGGAGTGTTGGAGGTCCTACGCAGTATTTT. It is translated as CAWSVGGPTQYF.

This clone was observed a single time. This chain joins TRBV5-6 and TRBJ1-6, with D hard to call. The CDR3 totals 14 residues. Germline V gives CDR1 SGHDT, CDR2 YYEEEE. V was trimmed by 2 bases and J by 12 bases, leaving 15 bases between them. CDR3 coding DNA: TGTGCCAGCAGCTTACCGGGTCCCCCGCGACCCCTCCACTTT. Its translation is CASSLPGPPRPLHF.

This sequence joins TRBV2 and TRBJ1-3; D gene ambiguous. With 0 bases removed from V and 0 bases from J, the gap between germline ends came to 6 bases. From germline, CDR1 is SNHLY and CDR2 FYNNEI. CDR3 length equals 15 residues. The CDR3 is CASSEAVLSGNTIYF. The CDR3 DNA reads as TGTGCCAGCAGTGAAGCGGTACTCTCTGGAAACACCATATATTTT. Full variable domain (rest looked up from reference TRBV2 and TRBJ1-3): EPEVTQTPSHQVTQMGQEVILRCVPISNHLYFYWYRQILGQKVEFLVSFYNNEISEKSEIFDDQFSVERPDGSNFTLKIRSTKLEDSAMYFCASSEAVLSGNTIYFGEGSWLTVV.

J is TRBJ2-5 and V is TRBV9, with D perhaps matching TRBD1 (5 bases). V lost 0 bases, J lost 0 bases, and 9 bases lay in between. The CDR3 covers 15 residues. Germline V lookup: CDR1 SGDLS, CDR2 YYNGEE. In nucleotides, the CDR3 is TGTGCCAGCAGCGTAGGCGCACAGGACCAAGAGACCCAGTACTTC. Translating it yields CASSVGAQDQETQYF.

V gene TRBV19 combines with J gene TRBJ1-4, with D maybe TRBD1 (6 bases). CDR1 LNHDA and CDR2 SQIVND come from the germline V gene (reference sequence). Trimming cost V 10 bases and J 4 bases, with 16 bases left between them. This CDR3 is built from 14 residues. This CDR3 is CATRRTADNEKLFF. CDR3 bases: TGTGCCACCCGCCGGACAGCGGATAATGAAAAACTGTTTTTT.

The CDR3 sequence: CASSYRTELTEAFF. CDR3 coding DNA: TGTGCCAGCAGTTACCGGACAGAGCTCACTGAAGCTTTCTTT. This chain links TRBV6-6 with TRBJ1-1, with a possible D match to TRBD1 (6 bases). The CDR3 has 14 residues. CDR1 MNHNY and CDR2 SVGAGI come from the germline V gene (reference sequence). The V end was cut by 2 bases, the J end by 4 bases, with 11 bases between.

The chain employs TRBV29-1 and TRBJ2-3, with 10 bases matching TRBD2. The V and J ends lost 6 bases and 3 bases, in that order; junction bases with no gene match: 12. CDR1 and CDR2 (germline): SQVTM, ANQGSEA. CDR3 length equals 16 residues. In DNA form, the CDR3 reads TGCAGCGTGGGGGCTGCTAGCGGGAGTGGGACAGATACGCAGTATTTT. Translated: CSVGAASGSGTDTQYF.

The CDR3 loop reads CASSLRGEGNTEAFF. CDR3 nucleotides: TGCGCCAGCAGCTTGCGGGGGGAAGGGAACACTGAAGCTTTCTTT. This chain uses TRBV5-1 with TRBJ1-1; possible D gene TRBD1, 5 bases. The germline gives CDR1 SGHRS, CDR2 YFSETQ. The germline V and J ends were trimmed by 1 base and 1 base, with 11 bases remaining between them. The CDR3 is 15 amino acids.

J is TRBJ1-1 and V is TRBV7-8; D may be TRBD1 (5 bases). The CDR3 is 14 residues long. V was pared by 8 bases and J by 2 bases, with 15 bases between. Per germline, CDR1 SGHVS and CDR2 FQNEAQ. CDR3 DNA sequence: TGTGCCAGCGGGATTTTGACAGCCAACACTGAAGCTTTCTTT. Its translation is CASGILTANTEAFF.

This chain connects TRBV15 to TRBJ2-3; 7 nucleotides line up with TRBD2. The length of the CDR3 is 17 residues. With V trimmed by 2 bases and J by 0 bases, 8 bases remained unmatched. Germline values: CDR1 LNHNV, CDR2 YYDKDF (reference sequence). CDR3: CATSRFTAGTSTDTQYF. The CDR3 region has the DNA TGTGCCACCAGCAGATTTACAGCGGGAACCAGCACAGATACGCAGTATTTT.

The chain has TRBV2 and TRBJ1-2; D may be TRBD1 (6 bases). Trimming removed 6 bases from V and 7 bases from J, with 15 bases in between. Germline CDR1 is SNHLY and CDR2 is FYNNEI. This CDR3 has 13 residues. In DNA, the CDR3 is TGTGCCAGCAGGACAGGACCCCAGGGTGGCTACACCTTC. Translating it yields CASRTGPQGGYTF.

The chain joins TRBV19 to TRBJ2-2; D remains ambiguous. Germline V lookup: CDR1 LNHDA, CDR2 SQIVND (reference sequence). The CDR3 spans 13 residues. Trimming stripped 1 base from V and 10 bases from J, with 10 bases between. The CDR3 is CASSIGGLVELFF. In DNA, the CDR3 is TGTGCCAGTAGTATAGGAGGTTTGGTGGAGCTGTTTTTT.

This clone showed up just once. The V call is TRBV5-1, the J call TRBJ1-1; no firm D call. This CDR3 has 11 residues. Germline V gene data show CDR1 as SGHRS and CDR2 as YFSETQ. The V end lost 5 bases, the J end lost 8 bases, and 10 bases lay between the germline ends. As DNA, the CDR3 is TGCGCCAGCAGGGATGGAGGGGAAGCTTTCTTT. Translated: CASRDGGEAFF.

This clone appeared a single time. The V call is TRBV2, the J call TRBJ2-4; D not certain. The CDR3 is 19 amino acids. V lost 3 bases and J lost 0, with 21 bases in between. CDR1 is SNHLY, CDR2 FYNNEI, per germline. The CDR3 spells CASSEINKNIPIAKNIQYF. The DNA of the CDR3 is TGTGCCAGCAGTGAGATAAATAAAAACATCCCGATAGCCAAAAACATTCAGTACTTC.

The chain couples TRBV27 to TRBJ1-2, with 10 nucleotides matching TRBD1. From germline, CDR1 is MNHEY and CDR2 SMNVEV (reference sequence). The CDR3 covers 14 residues. The V segment lost 7 bases and the J segment 3 bases; nucleotides outside the gene matches: 5. CDR3 amino acids: CASTPTGGDYGYTF. The CDR3 DNA follows: TGTGCCAGCACACCGACAGGGGGCGACTATGGCTACACCTTC.

This rearrangement joins TRBV28 to TRBJ2-4; 7 positions match TRBD2. This CDR3 region has 16 residues. V lost 5 bases, J lost 0 bases, and 7 bases stayed unmatched. Germline CDR1 and CDR2: MDHEN and SYDVKM. In nucleotides, the CDR3 is TGTGCCAGCAGTCCCCGGGACTACGTAGCCAAAAACATTCAGTACTTC. Its protein is CASSPRDYVAKNIQYF.

CDR3 amino acids: CASSPDPTGSGNTIYF. CDR3 in DNA: TGTGCCAGCAGCCCAGACCCCACGGGCTCTGGAAACACCATATATTTT. The chain links TRBV7-8 to TRBJ1-3, with D uncertain. CDR1 and CDR2 (germline): SGHVS, FQNEAQ. Between the trimmed V and J ends, which lost 5 bases and 0 bases, there was a span of 14 bases. CDR3 length: 16 residues.

This clone has a handful of counts. This sequence joins TRBV5-1 and TRBJ2-7; 9 bases match TRBD1. The CDR3 has 14 residues. Germline-derived CDR1 and CDR2 are SGHRS and YFSETQ. The V gene end was trimmed by 4 bases and the J gene end by 2 bases; junction bases not matched to a gene: 4. CDR3 loop: CASSLGTGPYEQYF. The CDR3 DNA is TGCGCCAGCAGCCTGGGGACAGGGCCCTACGAGCAGTACTTC.

This sequence joins TRBV28 and TRBJ1-2, with D unclear. CDR1 and CDR2 (germline): MDHEN, SYDVKM. Trimming stripped 8 bases from V and 1 base from J, with 11 bases between. The CDR3 extends over 13 amino acids. The CDR3 sequence: CASGLTYNYGYTF. The DNA of the CDR3 is TGTGCCAGCGGCTTAACGTATAACTATGGCTACACCTTC.

The J gene is TRBJ2-5, the V gene TRBV7-2; 8 bases align to TRBD2. The CDR3 has 16 residues. With V trimmed by 0 bases and J by 4 bases, 7 bases remained unmatched. Germline V gives CDR1 SGHTA, CDR2 FQGNSA. The CDR3 sequence is CASSLASGMFGETQYF. In DNA form, the CDR3 reads TGTGCCAGCAGCTTAGCTAGCGGGATGTTTGGAGAGACCCAGTACTTC.

The rearrangement uses TRBV5-1 and TRBJ2-7; perhaps TRBD2 as D (5 bases). CDR1 is SGHRS, CDR2 YFSETQ, per germline. Trimming stripped 0 bases from V and 3 bases from J, with 13 bases between. CDR3 size: 15 residues. The CDR3, as DNA: TGCGCCAGCAGCTTGGTGTGGAGGACCGACTACGAGCAGTACTTC. The encoded protein is CASSLVWRTDYEQYF.

The genes are TRBV15 and TRBJ2-1, with D maybe TRBD1 (5 bases). Trimming shortened V by 0 bases and J by 4 bases, and 10 bases separated the two germline ends. The length of the CDR3 is 15 residues. CDR1 is LNHNV and CDR2 is YYDKDF in the germline V gene (reference sequence). CDR3 loop: CATSRDPGSYNEQFF. As DNA, the CDR3 is TGTGCCACCAGCAGAGATCCAGGGTCGTACAATGAGCAGTTCTTC.

The chain joins TRBV7-9 to TRBJ1-4; tentatively, D is TRBD1 (5 bases). CDR1 is SEHNR and CDR2 is FQNEAQ in the germline V gene (reference sequence). Deletions cut 4 bases from V and 3 bases from J, with 9 bases between. The CDR3 totals 14 residues. The CDR3 nucleotides read TGTGCCAGCAGCTCAGGGTTTGCTAATGAAAAACTGTTTTTT. Amino acids: CASSSGFANEKLFF.

The chain recombines TRBV4-2 with TRBJ2-1; 7 nucleotides align to TRBD1. Germline CDR1 LGHNA, CDR2 YNFKEQ. The length of the CDR3 is 20 residues. The junction had 20 bases not matched to a gene; V was cut back by 6 bases and J by 0 bases. For the CDR3, the DNA is TGTGCCAGCAGGGATACAGGACAGGCCCGGACTCGGGGCTCCTACAATGAGCAGTTCTTC. It encodes CASRDTGQARTRGSYNEQFF.

This rearrangement joins TRBV2 to TRBJ2-5, with D possibly being TRBD2 (5 bases). The V end was cut by 6 bases, the J end by 0 bases, with 11 bases between. Germline V gene sequence: CDR1 SNHLY, CDR2 FYNNEI. The CDR3 sequence is 14 residues long. The CDR3 coding sequence is TGTGCCAGCAGCTTACGGAGGAACCAAGAGACCCAGTACTTC. Amino acids: CASSLRRNQETQYF.

V usage is TRBV7-9 and J usage is TRBJ2-5; TRBD2 agrees at 8 bases. V gave up 5 bases and J gave up 4 bases; unmatched junction bases: 6. This CDR3 has 14 residues. Germline V gene sequence: CDR1 SEHNR, CDR2 FQNEAQ (reference sequence). As DNA, the CDR3 is TGTGCCAGCAGCCCCGACGGGAGGGTAGAGACCCAGTACTTC. Translated, it gives CASSPDGRVETQYF.